These T cell receptor beta chains were read from a single sample in a study of identical twins. TCRdb fed the 5' RACE reads into MiXCR, producing one record per CDR3 protein. The data show around 510,000 distinct CDR3 sequences, approximately 15% seen once. Separately, the same data were catalogued under a study of yellow fever vaccine responses in identical twins.

Sequenced material: CD4+ T cells sorted from blood. These receptors were collected from a young woman in good health. Both conserved end residues are part of each CDR3. Each record gives: D gene, clone size, V gene, J gene, CDR3 DNA, CDR3 protein. D genes are given only for firm matches. Not all rows give a size; the values are once, few, many and, for expanded clones, a class.

>TRBD1|-|TRBV14|TRBJ2-5
TGTGCCAGCAGCCAAGAGACAGGGGGTAAAGAGACCCAGTACTTC
CASSQETGGKETQYF
>TRBD2|few|TRBV2|TRBJ2-2
TGTGCCAGCAGGGGGACTAGCGGGACGAACACCGGGGAGCTGTTTTTT
CASRGTSGTNTGELFF
>-|many|TRBV14|TRBJ1-2
TGTGCCAGCAGCCAAGTATCACAGGGATATGGCTACACCTTC
CASSQVSQGYGYTF
>-|many|TRBV6-2/TRBV6-3|TRBJ2-1
TGTGCCAGCAGTTACTCCGACAATGAGCAGTTCTTC
CASSYSDNEQFF
>-|-|TRBV27|TRBJ1-5
TGTGCCAGCCCCCTGCGGGCGGCGAATAGCAATCAGCCCCAGCATTTT
CASPLRAANSNQPQHF
>TRBD2|-|TRBV2|TRBJ2-3
TGTGCCAGCAACCGGGGAGGGCTCGATACGCAGTATTTT
CASNRGGLDTQYF
>TRBD2|-|TRBV6-2/TRBV6-3|TRBJ2-7
TGTGCCAGCAGTTACAGTACTAGCGGGAGATACGAGCAGTACTTC
CASSYSTSGRYEQYF
>-|-|TRBV2|TRBJ2-2
TGTGCCAGCAGTGTTAAGGGTTCGAACACCGGGGAGCTGTTTTTT
CASSVKGSNTGELFF
>TRBD1|-|TRBV19|TRBJ2-7
TGTGCCAGTAGTACACAGGGGATCGGCTACGAGCAGTACTTC
CASSTQGIGYEQYF
>TRBD1|few|TRBV20-1|TRBJ2-7
TGCAGTGCCGGGACAGGGGGGTTCGTGCAGTACTTC
CSAGTGGFVQYF
>-|-|TRBV12-3/TRBV12-4|TRBJ2-3
TGTGCCAGCAATTACCAGGGGCGCGATACGCAGTATTTT
CASNYQGRDTQYF
>TRBD1|few|TRBV10-1|TRBJ2-1
TGCGCCAGCAGTGAGGACAGGGGGTACAATGAGCAGTTCTTC
CASSEDRGYNEQFF
>-|-|TRBV6-5|TRBJ2-2
TGTGCCAGCAGTTACTCGAGTTCCCAGTGGGCGAACACCGGGGAGCTGTTTTTT
CASSYSSSQWANTGELFF
>TRBD2|-|TRBV28|TRBJ2-1
TGTGCCAGCAGTGAGGGAAAGGTATACGGACTAGCGGGGACCTACAATGAGCAGTTCTTC
CASSEGKVYGLAGTYNEQFF
>-|-|TRBV30|TRBJ2-1
TGTGCCTGGAACCTGGGGCAGTTCTACAATGAGCAGTTCTTC
CAWNLGQFYNEQFF
>-|few|TRBV24-1|TRBJ1-5
-
CATSVPGDNQPQHF
>-|-|TRBV7-9|TRBJ2-5
TGTGCCAGCACCCCTGCCGGGGCTAAGGGAGAGACCCAGTACTTC
CASTPAGAKGETQYF
>-|-|TRBV20-1|TRBJ2-1
TGCAGTGCTCTCGACAGGTCCCATGAGCAGTTCTTC
CSALDRSHEQFF
>-|many|TRBV7-2|TRBJ2-1
TGTGCCAGCAGCTTAGGAGCAGGGTACAATGAGCAGTTCTTC
CASSLGAGYNEQFF
>-|few|TRBV21-1|TRBJ1-3
TGTGCCAGCAGCAAGGGGTCTGGAAACACCATATATTTT
CASSKGSGNTIYF
>-|-|TRBV4-2|TRBJ1-1
TGTGCCAGCAGCCAATCGACGCTGTTTGAGGAAGCTTTCTTT
CASSQSTLFEEAFF
>-|many|TRBV7-9|TRBJ2-6
TGTGCCAGCAGCTTAGTGGGGTCTGGGGCCAACGTCCTGACTTTC
CASSLVGSGANVLTF
>-|many|TRBV7-8|TRBJ2-1
TGTGCCAGCAGCTTCCTTAACAGAGATGAGCAGTTCTTC
CASSFLNRDEQFF
>-|few|TRBV18|TRBJ2-1
TGTGCCAGCTCACCGGCAGGGGATGAGCAGTTCTTC
CASSPAGDEQFF
>-|many|TRBV5-1|TRBJ1-2
TGCGCCAGCAGCTTAGGGGACTTAAACTATGGCTACACCTTC
CASSLGDLNYGYTF
>TRBD1|-|TRBV12-5|TRBJ1-1
TGTGCTAGTGCCCGACAGGGGCGCACTGAAGCTTTCTTT
CASARQGRTEAFF